The present entry profiles one T cell receptor beta chain with its context. The antigen it binds to is not known. Germline is not matched at one junction end, which may reflect a read error. This specimen comes from a study of tumor and adjacent non-tumor tissue in lung cancer (dated by TCRdb to between 2017 and 2018). For the wider study: Of the cohort, more than ten patients had adenocarcinoma, 2 had squamous cell carcinoma and 1 had small cell lung cancer. Ages among the roughly 15 patients ranged from about 31 to 85 years, there were 10 men and 5 women, and disease was at TNM stage I to III. Sequencing produced more than 100,000,000 productive TCRbeta reads in total, an average of about 4 million reads per sample. Bulk TCRbeta repertoires were compared between lung tumor tissue and matched distant non-tumor lung tissue obtained from over 13 lung cancer patients. TCRbeta CDR3 sequencing was performed on about 30 paired specimens, with one tumor sample and one normal lung sample collected per patient.

From the cysteine up to the phenylalanine, the CDR3 has a length of 14 residues. The only DNA kept is the CDR3, 42 bases in frame from the first base. Per the germline V gene, MNHEY is the CDR1 and SVGEGT is the CDR2. Library generation was performed with multiplex PCR. For sequencing, an Illumina HiSeq 2500 was employed. TCRbeta libraries were built by three rounds of nested PCR using primers (Table S4), following protocols modified from ARM-PCR. PCR products of 200-500 bp were gel-excised and purified with the QIAquick gel extraction kit before sequencing. Concerning the study's data processing: Reads were cleaned using Trimmomatic, were merged into complete CDR3 sequences using FLASH, and were assigned to V(D)J germline segments using MiTCR. Clonal diversity was calculated as the inverse Simpson's index using VDJtools. A read counted as productive if the sequence was in-frame and lacked a premature stop codon. TCRdb reanalyzed the raw reads on its own, using fastp at Q25 for trimming and MiXCR for clone calling, and kept in-frame beta chains. Identical CDR3 proteins give one entry, which carries the most common genes and DNA. TCRdb's processing, not the authors', yielded these V and J calls. The sample table shows 80,000 to 100,000 distinct CDR3 sequences, and less than 85% are seen once. 30% of the sample is taken by the ten largest.

Paper-wide results and their limitations: Peripheral blood was not sequenced, so blood TCRbeta repertoires were not examined in the lung cancer patients of the study. TCR diversity was significantly higher in younger patients, and greater tumor TCR diversity was associated with shorter overall survival and shorter disease-free survival. The methods do not name the sequencing platform or mention unique molecular identifiers. Significantly higher TCR diversity (inverse Simpson) was observed in tumor tissue than in normal lung tissue (around 460 vs 160, P = 0.0075, Mann-Whitney U test). The cohort had only roughly 14 patients, and the authors noted that larger samples and more detailed clinical data are needed. The top 100 clones accounted for a significantly larger cumulative portion of the repertoire in normal lung than in tumor tissue.

RNA was extracted from bulk unsorted tissue and checked for quality with a NanoDrop ND-1000 and an Agilent 2100. Distant non-tumor tissue taken more than 3 cm from the tumor edge was used as the normal lung sample. Newly diagnosed lung cancer patients without prior chemotherapy who had been admitted for thoracic surgery in China between August and November 2014 were enrolled as donors. Patients who had received previous radiotherapy or chemotherapy, or who had another concurrent cancer, were excluded from the study. Pieces of surgical tissue measuring about 1-2.2 cm3 were kept in RNAlater solution and stored at -80 degrees C until use.

The TCR comes from a man aged 55 to 70 with small cell lung cancer. The receptor chain draws on TRBV6-2 or TRBV6-3 and TRBJ1-1; the D gene is not confidently resolved. Sequenced input: distant non-tumor lung tissue. For the CDR3, the sequence is CASNYPYGNTEAFF. The DNA is as follows: TGTGCCAGCAATTACCCATACGGGAACACTGAAGCTTTCTTT.